These 28 T cell receptor beta chains were all obtained from the same sample, sequenced in a study of T cells after yellow fever vaccination. TCRdb fed the 5' RACE reads into MiXCR, producing one record per CDR3 protein. The table lists more than 450,000 distinct CDR3 sequences, less than 25% of them singletons. The sequences come from PBMCs, collected roughly 20 days after the first yellow fever vaccination. The receptors were sampled from a man in his late teens or twenties who received the YFV17D yellow fever vaccine.

This clonotype was seen ten or more times. The chain uses TRBV5-1 and TRBJ2-5, with D unclear. CDR3 length: 14 amino acids. Germline V gives CDR1 SGHRS, CDR2 YFSETQ. V was clipped by 2 bases and J by 4 bases, with 12 bases between them. The CDR3 nucleotides read TGCGCCAGCAGCTTACAGCCGGTCGGAGAGACCCAGTACTTC. Encoded protein: CASSLQPVGETQYF.

The J gene is TRBJ2-1, the V gene TRBV12-3 or TRBV12-4, with TRBD2 matching over 14 bases. This CDR3 contains 15 residues. The V segment lost 6 bases and the J segment 8 bases; nucleotides outside the gene matches: 6. This chain's CDR3 is CASSQMGLAGDEQFF. In DNA form, the CDR3 reads TGTGCCAGCAGCCAAATGGGACTAGCGGGGGATGAGCAGTTCTTC.

This clonotype showed up just a few times. This chain uses TRBV28 with TRBJ2-3; D unresolved. With 7 bases removed from V and 0 bases from J, the gap between germline ends came to 14 bases. This CDR3 has 15 residues. Per the germline V gene, CDR1 is MDHEN and CDR2 is SYDVKM. The CDR3 spells CASKNPGTSTDTQYF. DNA of the CDR3: TGTGCCAGCAAAAACCCAGGTACTAGCACAGATACGCAGTATTTT. Full variable domain (missing parts from reference TRBV28 and TRBJ2-3): DVKVTQSSRYLVKRTGEKVFLECVQDMDHENMFWYRQDPGLGLRLIYFSYDVKMKEKGDIPEGYSVSREKKERFSLILESASTNQTSMYLCASKNPGTSTDTQYFGPGTRLTVL.

The chain uses TRBV5-1 and TRBJ2-2; D is undetermined. CDR1 and CDR2 from the germline V gene are SGHRS and YFSETQ. The CDR3 runs 15 residues. The V and J ends lost 5 bases and 3 bases respectively, with 14 bases between them. CDR3 bases: TGCGCCAGCAGGAATGTCCAATTTGACACCGGGGAGCTGTTTTTT. Translating it yields CASRNVQFDTGELFF.

This clonotype was picked up a small number of times. CDR3 region: CASSLFSGGVEQFF. For the CDR3, the DNA is TGCGCCAGCAGCTTGTTTAGCGGTGGTGTGGAGCAGTTCTTC. The chain uses TRBV5-1 and TRBJ2-1; a possible D gene is TRBD2 (6 bases). Trimming took 1 base from V and 10 from J, leaving 15 bases between them. Germline CDR1 and CDR2: SGHRS and YFSETQ. This CDR3 has 14 amino acids.

This chain links TRBV20-1 with TRBJ2-3, with no clear D. The CDR3 totals 13 residues. V gave up 6 bases and J gave up 2 bases, with 12 bases separating them. Germline V gene sequence: CDR1 DFQATT, CDR2 SNEGSKA (reference sequence). CDR3 region: CSALGPNTDTQYF. The CDR3 coding sequence is TGCAGTGCCCTCGGACCCAACACAGATACGCAGTATTTT.

This clonotype showed up just a few times. The chain has TRBV29-1 and TRBJ2-7, with D hard to call. The CDR3 contains 14 residues. V dropped 1 base and J dropped 5 bases, with 15 bases sitting between them. Germline-derived CDR1 and CDR2 are SQVTM and ANQGSEA. The CDR3 spells CSVEVGNLIHEQYF. CDR3 bases: TGCAGCGTTGAAGTAGGGAACTTAATCCACGAGCAGTACTTC.

CDR3 bases: TGTGCCAGCGGTGTAGGACTGGTAACTGAAGCTTTCTTT. It translates to CASGVGLVTEAFF. The chain is built from TRBV28 and TRBJ1-1; D unresolved. This CDR3 is built from 13 residues. Deletions cut 8 bases from V and 5 bases from J, with 15 bases between. CDR1 is MDHEN and CDR2 is SYDVKM in the germline V gene.

This clonotype has only a few counts. The V and J genes are TRBV9 and TRBJ2-5; D perhaps matches TRBD1 (5 bases). Deletions cut 3 bases from V and 5 bases from J, with 11 bases between. Germline CDR1 SGDLS, CDR2 YYNGEE. The CDR3 is 13 residues long. The DNA for the CDR3 is TGTGCCAGCAGCGCCCATAGGGGCGAGACCCAGTACTTC. It is translated as CASSAHRGETQYF.

This clonotype has more than one count but fewer than ten. V gene TRBV27 combines with J gene TRBJ2-1; the match to TRBD2 covers 12 bases. This CDR3 spans 18 amino acids. V dropped 5 bases and J dropped 0; count of bases not matched to a gene: 8. In germline, CDR1 is MNHEY, CDR2 SMNVEV (reference sequence). CDR3 amino acids: CASSLRTSGASSYNEQFF. CDR3 nucleotide sequence: TGTGCCAGCAGTCTAAGGACTAGCGGGGCGAGCTCCTACAATGAGCAGTTCTTC.

This CDR3 is CASSQGDGGGLQYF. Written as DNA, the CDR3 is TGCGCCAGCAGCCAAGGAGACGGAGGGGGGTTGCAGTATTTT. The rearrangement uses TRBV4-3 and TRBJ2-3, with D tentatively TRBD1 or TRBD2 (6 bases each). CDR1 is LGHNA and CDR2 is YSLEER in the germline V gene. The germline V and J ends were trimmed by 1 base and 11 bases, with 16 bases remaining between them. The CDR3 length is 14 residues.

The chain carries TRBV19 and TRBJ2-1; 7 bases fit TRBD1. The CDR3 contains 15 residues. V lost 6 bases to trimming and J lost 8 bases; unmatched junction nucleotides: 13. Germline values: CDR1 LNHDA, CDR2 SQIVND (reference sequence). The DNA of the CDR3 is TGTGCCAGTAGCATTATGACAGGGCTGTTCGATGAGCAGTTCTTC. Translation: CASSIMTGLFDEQFF. The full variable domain, its missing parts supplied by reference TRBV19 and TRBJ2-1, is DGGITQSPKYLFRKEGQNVTLSCEQNLNHDAMYWYRQDPGQGLRLIYYSQIVNDFQKGDIAEGYSVSREKKESFPLTVTSAQKNPTAFYLCASSIMTGLFDEQFFGPGTRLTVL.

The chain couples TRBV7-2 to TRBJ1-3; 8 nucleotides align to TRBD1. V lost 5 bases, J lost 2 bases, and 8 bases stayed unmatched. The germline CDR1 and CDR2 sequences are SGHTA and FQGNSA. This CDR3 contains 16 residues. In DNA, the CDR3 is TGTGCCAGCAGCGCAGGGGGCGCAGGGCCTGGAAACACCATATATTTT. Translated: CASSAGGAGPGNTIYF. The full variable domain, rest sourced from reference TRBV7-2 and TRBJ1-3, is GAGVSQSPSNKVTEKGKDVELRCDPISGHTALYWYRQSLGQGLEFLIYFQGNSAPDKSGLPSDRFSAERTGGSVSTLTIQRTQQEDSAVYLCASSAGGAGPGNTIYFGEGSWLTVV.

The chain has TRBV12-3 or TRBV12-4 and TRBJ2-7; 9 nucleotides match TRBD1. V lost 2 bases and J lost 2; bases outside the gene matches: 4. This CDR3 contains 15 residues. The chain's CDR3 is CASSLRTGAAYEQYF. Here the CDR3 DNA reads TGTGCCAGCAGTTTAAGGACAGGGGCAGCCTACGAGCAGTACTTC.

This chain links TRBV11-3 with TRBJ2-1; D remains unclear. Trimming left V 4 bases short and J 4 bases short, with 8 bases between. CDR1 is SGHNT, CDR2 YENEEA, per germline. The CDR3 covers 13 residues. In DNA, the CDR3 is TGTGCCAGCAGCTCTGACTTATACAATGAGCAGTTCTTC. Protein sequence: CASSSDLYNEQFF.

This clonotype was seen a few times. This chain uses TRBV29-1 with TRBJ2-7, with TRBD2 identical over 7 bases. Germline assignment: CDR1 SQVTM and CDR2 ANQGSEA. V trimming: 4 bases; J trimming: 5 bases; junction bases outside the gene matches: 5. CDR3 length: 12 amino acids. CDR3 residues: CSVVSGGHEQYF. CDR3 bases: TGCAGCGTTGTTTCGGGGGGTCACGAGCAGTACTTC.

The rearrangement uses TRBV6-5 and TRBJ1-1, with TRBD1 as a possible D gene (5 bases). Germline CDR1 is MNHEY and CDR2 is SVGAGI. The CDR3 is 13 residues long. V was clipped by 0 bases and J by 8 bases, with 10 bases between them. The CDR3 bases are TGTGCCAGCAGTTACTCAGGGGTCTCGGAAGCTTTCTTT. Translating gives CASSYSGVSEAFF.

This clonotype has more than one count but fewer than ten. The chain combines TRBV6-8 with TRBJ2-7; the D gene is possibly TRBD1 (6 bases). The CDR3 length is 11 residues. Germline V gene data show CDR1 as MNHGY and CDR2 as SAAAGT. Between the trimmed V and J ends, which lost 10 bases and 1 base, there was a span of 8 bases. The CDR3 DNA follows: TGTGCCACAGGGGAGTCCTACGAGCAGTACGTC. Translation: CATGESYEQYV.

The gene calls are TRBV6-1 and TRBJ1-5; D might be TRBD1 (6 bases). Trimming cost V 5 bases and J 9 bases, with 14 bases left between them. The V gene's germline CDR1 is MNHNS and CDR2 SASEGT. The CDR3 totals 13 residues. CDR3 amino acids: CASSRTVLGPQHF. In nucleotides, the CDR3 is TGTGCCAGCAGTCGGACAGTACTGGGGCCCCAGCATTTT.

This clonotype appeared a few times. The V gene is TRBV20-1, the J gene TRBJ2-2, with D tentatively TRBD2 (6 bases). The CDR3 length is 14 residues. Germline lookup yields CDR1 DFQATT and CDR2 SNEGSKA (reference sequence). Trimming cost V 3 bases and J 5 bases, with 13 bases left between them. The CDR3 reads CSASFSAGTGELFF. In DNA, the CDR3 is TGCAGTGCTAGTTTCAGCGCGGGGACCGGGGAGCTGTTTTTT.

The gene calls are TRBV5-6 and TRBJ2-1; TRBD2 is a possible D gene (6 bases). V gave up 7 bases and J gave up 1 base, with 18 bases separating them. This CDR3 comprises 16 residues. Germline V CDR1 and CDR2: SGHDT, YYEEEE. The CDR3 nucleotides read TGTGCCAGCGAATTTGGGGCCGGGACTTCCTACAATGAGCAGTTCTTC. This sequence encodes CASEFGAGTSYNEQFF.

The sample holds a few counts of this clonotype. V is TRBV12-3 or TRBV12-4 and J is TRBJ1-6; D gene unclear. Trimming took 6 bases from V and 0 from J, leaving 6 bases between them. This CDR3 region has 14 residues. CDR3 DNA sequence: TGTGCCAGCAGATACAGCTCCTATAATTCACCCCTCCACTTT. It codes for CASRYSSYNSPLHF.

This clonotype was observed a handful of times. The chain has TRBV12-3 or TRBV12-4 and TRBJ2-3, with 7 bases lining up with TRBD2. The V and J ends lost 7 bases and 10 bases, in that order; junction bases with no gene match: 11. The CDR3 extends over 13 amino acids. The CDR3 bases are TGTGCCAGCACCGGTCGACTAGCAGGTCCGCAGTATTTT. The encoded protein is CASTGRLAGPQYF.

In its sample, this clonotype was seen a few times. This chain joins TRBV29-1 and TRBJ1-2; maybe TRBD1 (6 bases). The CDR3 length is 13 residues. V lost 7 bases, J lost 6 bases, and 18 bases lay in between. Germline CDR1 reads SQVTM; CDR2 reads ANQGSEA. This CDR3 is CSAAQGLGNGYTF. CDR3 nucleotide sequence: TGCAGCGCAGCACAGGGTTTAGGTAATGGCTACACCTTC. Using reference TRBV29-1 and TRBJ1-2 for the parts outside the CDR3, the full variable domain is SAVISQKPSRDICQRGTSLTIQCQVDSQVTMMFWYRQQPGQSLTLIATANQGSEATYESGFVIDKFPISRPNLTFSTLTVSNMSPEDSSIYLCSAAQGLGNGYTFGSGTRLTVV.

The table lists this clonotype with a few counts. The chain is built from TRBV20-1 and TRBJ2-1, with 8 bases aligning to TRBD2. Germline lookup yields CDR1 DFQATT and CDR2 SNEGSKA (reference sequence). CDR3 size: 15 residues. J lost 8 bases, V lost 5 bases, and 14 bases had no gene match. Written as DNA, the CDR3 is TGCAGTGCTGAGCTTTATAGCGGGGAGGACGATGAGCAGTTCTTC. It codes for CSAELYSGEDDEQFF.

The sample holds a few counts of this clonotype. The rearrangement joins TRBV30 to TRBJ2-1; D perhaps matches TRBD1 (5 bases). The germline V gene has CDR1 GTSNPN and CDR2 SVGIG (reference sequence). The CDR3 is 12 residues long. V lost 3 bases and J 4 bases, leaving 7 bases between the germline ends. The CDR3 spells CAWSTGYNEQFF. DNA of the CDR3: TGTGCCTGGAGCACAGGATACAATGAGCAGTTCTTC.

This clonotype turned up a few times. This rearrangement joins TRBV30 to TRBJ1-3; D remains unclear. V lost 3 bases and J 4 bases, leaving 7 bases between the germline ends. The CDR3 is 12 residues long. CDR1 and CDR2 (germline): GTSNPN, SVGIG (reference sequence). The CDR3 region has the DNA TGTGCCTGGAGACTCGGAGGAAACACCATATATTTT. This codes for CAWRLGGNTIYF.

Only a few counts were recorded for this clonotype. The chain has TRBV12-3 or TRBV12-4 and TRBJ2-1; 7 bases fit TRBD2. This CDR3 comprises 14 residues. V lost 3 bases and J lost 8; bases outside the gene matches: 7. The CDR3 reads CASSFRRGYDEQFF. The DNA for the CDR3 is TGTGCCAGCAGTTTTCGGCGGGGGTACGATGAGCAGTTCTTC.